This TCR beta chain was recovered during a study of cytomegalovirus exposure and HLA in healthy donors. Study context: The study placed less than 90% of its 398 genotyped donors in the Caucasian-associated ancestry cluster.

PCR involved 60 Vbeta and 13 Jbeta primers. This table comes from immunoSEQ multiplex PCR, and its TCRdb copy is limited to in-frame clones, with some not included. This sample has approximately 150,000 clones; just under 85% occur once, and the top ten carry roughly 2.1%. Points from the study as a whole: Testing in vitro showed a few CMV-associated chains specific for CMV antigens. The study carried out a later analysis of TCR beta sequences. It associated 15,000 to 20,000 of them with specific HLA alleles at a false discovery rate of 0.05.

About this clone itself: Its antigen is unidentified.

CDR3 length: 15 residues. The J segment lost 5 bases and the V segment lost 1 base, leaving 4 bases of the junction unmatched. Germline V gene lookup returns CDR1 LGHNT and CDR2 FRNRAP. This sequence originates from a woman aged 40 to 55 in good health and CMV-seronegative. Specimen: PBMCs. The genes are TRBV12-5 and TRBJ2-5; 10 bases map to TRBD1. The CDR3 DNA reads as TGTGCTAGTGGTTTGGGACAGGGGGCGCGGGAGACCCAGTACTTC. Its protein product is CASGLGQGARETQYF.